This TCR beta chain emerged from a study of T cells expressing NK-cell markers. There are 12 residues in the CDR3. Germline V gene sequence: CDR1 SGHRS, CDR2 YFSETQ. Reanalyzing the 5' RACE reads, TCRdb keeps one entry per CDR3 protein, without DNA. The specimen's table records approximately 550,000 distinct CDR3 sequences. The sample was blood T cells: a sorted CD56 or NKG2C T cell subset, CD4+ or CD8+ T cells, or bulk PBMC T cells (not recorded which). The receptor comes from a man aged 18 to 30 in good health. The chain carries TRBV5-1 and TRBJ2-2; the TRBD2 assignment by TCRdb is unverifiable without DNA. CDR3: CASQLGAGELFF.